A single sample gave rise to the 18 T cell receptor beta chains below, sequenced in a study of T cells in women clearing cervical HPV infection (dated by TCRdb to 2016 to 2018). Preparation of the library involved the immunoSEQ multiplex PCR assay. TCRdb stores this immuneACCESS table with in-frame sequences only. Part of the clones is absent; in the studies checked, under half of the shortfall reflects unresolved V genes, and no reason is known for the rest. The table of this sample itemizes 39,000 or so clones. The ten largest make up approximately 6% of the sample. Sequenced input: blood buffy coat. Receptors originate from a woman aged 18 to 75 with a cervical HPV16 infection that either progressed to CIN3+ or cleared (not recorded which).

The sequenced CDR3 bases are TGTGCCAGCAGCTTGGGGGCGCCGGAGGGGACG. Protein sequence: CASSLGAPEGT. The full CDR3 reads CASSLGAPEGTQYF. The rearrangement uses TRBV5-6 and TRBJ2-3, with a weak D call TRBD2 (6 bases). The read gets to within 3 residues of the CDR3 end, and the germline J gene fills in the rest. Germline values: CDR1 SGHDT, CDR2 YYEEEE. This CDR3 contains 14 residues.

Concerning this clone: The read terminates 3 residues before the CDR3 end, so the remaining end is supplied by the germline J gene. J is TRBJ2-2 and V is TRBV2, with TRBD1 identical over 7 bases. Germline V gene lookup returns CDR1 SNHLY and CDR2 FYNNEI. CDR3 size: 14 residues. The CDR3: CASMWTGTNEKLFF. The CDR3 DNA, read in part, is TGTGCCAGCATGTGGACAGGAACAAATGAAAAG.

Turning to this clone: The missing CDR3 end, 3 residues past where the read stops, is filled in from the germline J gene. The J gene is TRBJ2-3, the V gene TRBV7-6, with 9 bases that match TRBD1. The CDR3 has 14 residues. The germline CDR1 and CDR2 sequences are SGHVS and FNYEAQ. The CDR3 DNA, read in part, is TGTGCCAGCAGCTTTTTGGGACAGGGAAAGACG. The encoded protein is CASSFLGQGKT. In full, the CDR3 is CASSFLGQGKTQYF.

Notes on this clone: The CDR3 extends 3 residues past the end of the read, so its final part is completed from the germline J gene. The rearrangement joins TRBV18 to TRBJ2-4, with D possibly matching TRBD1 (6 bases). The CDR3 runs 15 residues. Looked up from germline, CDR1 is KGHSH and CDR2 is LQKENI. The part of the CDR3 DNA that was read is TGTGCCAGCTCACGTTCAAGGCAGGGGACGGGCGGT. Translated, it gives CASSRSRQGTGG. The CDR3, in full, reads CASSRSRQGTGGQYF.

About this clone: The read ends 3 residues early relative to the CDR3; the germline J gene fills the gap. V is TRBV7-8 and J is TRBJ2-1; 15 bases align to TRBD2. The CDR3 length is 18 residues. Trimming cost V 4 bases and J 7 bases; bases outside gene matches: 11. Germline V lookup: CDR1 SGHVS, CDR2 FQNEAQ. The part of the CDR3 DNA that was read is TGTGCCAGCAGCTCGCGGACTAGCGGGAGGGCCGTGAGTAATGAG. This codes for CASSSRTSGRAVSNE. The full-length CDR3 reads as CASSSRTSGRAVSNEQFF. Full variable domain (missing parts from reference TRBV7-8 and TRBJ2-1): GAGVSQSPRYKVAKRGQDVALRCDPISGHVSLFWYQQALGQGPEFLTYFQNEAQLDKSGLPSDRFFAERPEGSVSTLKIQRTQQEDSAVYLCASSSRTSGRAVSNEQFFGPGTRLTVL.

In regard to this clone: The read finishes 3 residues shy of the CDR3 end, and the germline J gene is used to complete it. The chain couples TRBV5-1 to TRBJ2-6; a weak D match, TRBD1 (5 bases). This CDR3 is 19 amino acids long. Trimming removed 4 bases from V and 0 bases from J, with 20 bases in between. Germline-derived CDR1 and CDR2 are SGHRS and YFSETQ. The chain's CDR3 is CASSLSDSTVHSGANVLTF. The CDR3 bases that were read are TGCGCCAGCAGCCTATCTGACAGTACAGTCCACTCTGGGGCCAACGTC.

About this clone: The read comes to an end 3 residues before the CDR3 does, leaving the germline J gene to fill in the end. The V gene is TRBV7-2, the J gene TRBJ2-3; D remains unclear. This CDR3 is built from 13 residues. Germline-derived CDR1 and CDR2 are SGHTA and FQGNSA. The sequenced part of the CDR3 DNA is TGTGCCAGCAGCTTAAGTTCTAAAGAGACG. Translating it yields CASSLSSKET. The complete CDR3 sequence is CASSLSSKETQYF.

With regard to this clone: The read ends 3 residues early relative to the CDR3; the germline J gene fills the gap. The chain uses TRBV6-1 and TRBJ1-2, with TRBD1 matching over 7 bases. The CDR3 has 13 residues. In germline, CDR1 is MNHNS, CDR2 SASEGT. CDR3 loop: CASSERQGHEYTF. CDR3 DNA, as far as it was read: TGTGCCAGCAGTGAGCGACAGGGTCACGAA.

In the case of this clone: From the germline J gene comes the end of the CDR3, since the read stops 3 residues before it. The chain is built from TRBV7-2 and TRBJ1-1; 8 bases are shared with TRBD1. CDR1 and CDR2 from the germline V gene are SGHTA and FQGNSA. The CDR3 is made up of 12 amino acids. The V and J ends lost 5 bases and 7 bases, in that order; junction bases with no gene match: 3. CDR3 bases read: TGTGCCAGCAGCCGTGGACAGGGTGAA. Protein product: CASSRGQGE. The full CDR3 protein reads CASSRGQGEAFF.

Notes on this clone: Read coverage stops 3 residues before the CDR3 terminus; the germline J gene supplies the remainder. The V call is TRBV10-2, the J call TRBJ2-7; 10 nucleotides align to TRBD1. The junction had 12 bases not matched to a gene; V was cut back by 6 bases and J by 4 bases. Germline V lookup: CDR1 WSHSY, CDR2 SAAADI. The CDR3 loop spans 16 amino acids. CDR3 in amino acids: CASRSWTGGFAYEQYF. The sequenced CDR3 bases are TGCGCCAGCAGATCTTGGACAGGGGGTTTCGCATACGAG.

Comments on this clone: The CDR3 end falls 3 residues outside the read, so it is completed with the germline J gene. The chain combines TRBV7-2 with TRBJ2-3, with 7 bases lining up with TRBD1. CDR1 is SGHTA, CDR2 FQGNSA, per germline. This CDR3 comprises 15 residues. The J segment lost 2 bases and the V segment lost 5 bases, leaving 7 bases of the junction unmatched. CDR3 sequence: CASSTRTGVTDTQYF. CDR3 DNA, as far as it was read: TGTGCCAGCAGCACGAGGACAGGAGTCACAGATACG.

On this clone: The read finishes 3 residues shy of the CDR3 end, and the germline J gene is used to complete it. V gene TRBV7-2 combines with J gene TRBJ2-7; D may be TRBD2 (5 bases). V lost 5 bases and J 3 bases, leaving 14 bases between the germline ends. This CDR3 is 14 amino acids long. Germline V gives CDR1 SGHTA, CDR2 FQGNSA. The part of the CDR3 DNA that was read is TGTGCCAGCAGCCCAGGCCCGGGGTTCTACGAG. Translation: CASSPGPGFYE. The whole CDR3 sequence is CASSPGPGFYEQYF.

Comments on this clone: The read falls 3 residues short of the CDR3 end, and the missing part is taken from the germline J gene. The J gene is TRBJ1-2, the V gene TRBV7-9; D call uncertain. The germline V gene has CDR1 SEHNR and CDR2 FQNEAQ (reference sequence). This CDR3 is built from 15 residues. The sequenced CDR3 bases are TGTGCCAGCAGCTTAGGATCAGCGGTAACCTACGAC. Its protein product is CASSLGSAVTYD. In full, the CDR3 reads CASSLGSAVTYDYTF.

A remark on this clone: The CDR3 end falls 3 residues outside the read, so it is completed with the germline J gene. This rearrangement joins TRBV2 to TRBJ1-2; the D gene is possibly TRBD1 (6 bases). Germline V gene lookup returns CDR1 SNHLY and CDR2 FYNNEI. This CDR3 is 14 amino acids long. This CDR3 reads CASSEGEGGGGYTF. The part of the CDR3 DNA that was read is TGTGCCAGCAGTGAAGGCGAGGGGGGGGGCGGC.

A word on this clone: The read ends 3 residues early relative to the CDR3; the germline J gene fills the gap. V gene TRBV5-1 combines with J gene TRBJ2-2; D remains ambiguous. Germline V lookup: CDR1 SGHRS, CDR2 YFSETQ. The V gene lost 2 bases and the J gene lost 7 bases, with 6 bases spanning the gap. The CDR3 consists of 12 residues. The CDR3 reads CASSFNGGELFF. CDR3 bases read: TGCGCCAGCAGCTTCAACGGCGGGGAG.

With regard to this clone: Sequencing ends 3 residues short of the CDR3 end; the germline J gene provides the rest. The rearrangement joins TRBV30 to TRBJ1-4; 7 nucleotides match TRBD1. The CDR3 consists of 15 residues. With V trimmed by 0 bases and J by 3 bases, 4 bases remained unmatched. CDR1 and CDR2 (germline): GTSNPN, SVGIG (reference sequence). The DNA read from the CDR3 is TGTGCCTGGAGTGTTTCGACAGGGTCTAATGAAAAA. It encodes CAWSVSTGSNEK. The full CDR3 is CAWSVSTGSNEKLFF.

Worth noting for this clone: The CDR3 end lies 3 residues beyond the end of the read and is filled in from the germline J gene. V and J are TRBV7-6 and TRBJ2-3; D call uncertain. CDR1 is SGHVS and CDR2 is FNYEAQ in the germline V gene. The germline V and J ends were trimmed by 0 bases and 7 bases, with 8 bases remaining between them. The CDR3 length is 13 residues. The CDR3 bases that were read are TGTGCCAGCAGCTTAGCGACTCTCAATACG. This gives the protein CASSLATLNT. The full CDR3 reads CASSLATLNTQYF.

With regard to this clone: The DNA ends 3 residues before the CDR3 does, and the rest of the CDR3 is filled in from the germline J gene. This chain connects TRBV18 to TRBJ2-3; 7 bases align to TRBD1. The CDR3 runs 14 residues. The germline V gene encodes CDR1 KGHSH and CDR2 LQKENI. The CDR3 bases that were read are TGTGCCAGCTCACTTAGGGGGCAGGGTCAGCCG. Translated, it gives CASSLRGQGQP. The entire CDR3 protein reads CASSLRGQGQPQYF.